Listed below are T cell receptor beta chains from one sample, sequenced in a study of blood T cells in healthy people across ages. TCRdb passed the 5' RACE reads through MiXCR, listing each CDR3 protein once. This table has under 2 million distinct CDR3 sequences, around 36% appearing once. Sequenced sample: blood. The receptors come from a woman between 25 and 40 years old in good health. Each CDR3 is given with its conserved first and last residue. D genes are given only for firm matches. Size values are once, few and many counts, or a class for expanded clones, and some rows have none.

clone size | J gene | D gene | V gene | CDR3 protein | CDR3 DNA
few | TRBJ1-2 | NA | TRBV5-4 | CASRTGTGGYGYTF | TGTGCCAGCAGGACGGGGACGGGCGGCTATGGCTACACCTTC
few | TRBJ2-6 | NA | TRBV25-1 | CASSEWSTTALSGANVLTF | TGTGCCAGCAGTGAATGGTCCACGACAGCACTCTCTGGGGCCAACGTCCTGACTTTC
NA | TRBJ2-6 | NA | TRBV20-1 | CSARGRTPGANVLTF | TGCAGTGCTAGAGGTAGGACCCCTGGGGCCAACGTCCTGACTTTC
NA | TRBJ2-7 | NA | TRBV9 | CASSPNSDPSYEQYF | TGTGCCAGCAGCCCAAACTCAGACCCTAGCTACGAGCAGTACTTC
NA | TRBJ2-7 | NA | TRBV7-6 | CACSAAPGEQYF | TGTGCCTGCAGCGCCGCCCCGGGCGAGCAGTACTTC
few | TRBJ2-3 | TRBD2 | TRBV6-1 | CASRVLGGADTQYF | TGTGCCAGCAGAGTATTGGGGGGGGCAGATACGCAGTATTTT
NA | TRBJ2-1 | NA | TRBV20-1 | CSARILSTYNEQFF | TGCAGTGCTAGAATCCTTTCAACCTACAATGAGCAGTTCTTC
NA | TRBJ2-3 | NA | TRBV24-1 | CATSPGRKDTQYF | TGTGCCACCAGCCCGGGACGTAAAGATACGCAGTATTTT
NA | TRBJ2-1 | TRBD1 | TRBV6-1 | CASSEQGQVVEQFF | TGTGCCAGCAGTGAGCAGGGACAGGTCGTTGAGCAGTTCTTC
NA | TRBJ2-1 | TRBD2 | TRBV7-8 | CASSLGLASTNEQFF | TGTGCCAGCAGCTTGGGACTAGCGTCGACCAATGAGCAGTTCTTC
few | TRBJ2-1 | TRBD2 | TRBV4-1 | CASSLYGTTYNEQFF | TGCGCCAGCAGCCTTTACGGGACTACCTACAATGAGCAGTTCTTC
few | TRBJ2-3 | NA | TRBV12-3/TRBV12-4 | CASSFAQPPQYF | TGTGCCAGCAGTTTCGCCCAGCCGCCGCAGTATTTT
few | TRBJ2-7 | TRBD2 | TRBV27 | CASRLAGYSYEQYF | TGTGCCAGCAGGTTAGCGGGATACTCCTACGAGCAGTACTTC
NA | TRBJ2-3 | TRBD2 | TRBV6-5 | CASSQSGGAADTQYF | TGTGCCAGCAGTCAAAGCGGGGGGGCCGCAGATACGCAGTATTTT
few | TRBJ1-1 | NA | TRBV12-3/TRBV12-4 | CASSLEALNTEAFF | TGTGCCAGCAGTTTGGAAGCGTTGAACACTGAAGCTTTCTTT
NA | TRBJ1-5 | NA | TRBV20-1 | CSARDGNSNQPQHF | TGCAGTGCTAGAGATGGGAATAGCAATCAGCCCCAGCATTTT
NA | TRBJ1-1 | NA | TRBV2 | CASSKDTNTEAFF | TGTGCCAGCAGTAAGGACACGAACACTGAAGCTTTCTTT
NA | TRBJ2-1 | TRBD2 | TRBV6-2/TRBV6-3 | CASSYSAGGSEQFF | TGTGCCAGCAGTTACTCAGCGGGAGGGTCCGAGCAGTTCTTC
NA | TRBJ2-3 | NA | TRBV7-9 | CASRFYSTDTQYF | TGTGCCAGCAGGTTTTATAGCACAGATACGCAGTATTTT
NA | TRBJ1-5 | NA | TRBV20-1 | CSAILVGSNQPQHF | TGCAGTGCTATCCTGGTCGGGTCTAATCAGCCCCAGCATTTT
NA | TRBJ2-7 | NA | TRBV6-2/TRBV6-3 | CASRGGGGFEQYF | TGTGCCAGCAGAGGGGGAGGCGGTTTCGAGCAGTACTTC
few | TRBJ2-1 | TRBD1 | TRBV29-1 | CSVGSGQGESSSYNEQFF | TGCAGCGTGGGGTCGGGACAGGGGGAGTCAAGCTCCTACAATGAGCAGTTCTTC
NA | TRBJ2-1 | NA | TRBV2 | CASRDGQLGEQFF | TGTGCCAGCAGGGATGGGCAATTAGGGGAGCAGTTCTTC
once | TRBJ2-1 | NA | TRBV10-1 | CASSASSRNEQFF | TGCGCCAGCAGTGCATCGTCCAGGAATGAGCAGTTCTTC
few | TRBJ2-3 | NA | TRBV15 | CATSTTTGHGNLDTQYF | TGTGCCACCAGCACCACCACGGGACACGGGAATTTGGATACGCAGTATTTT
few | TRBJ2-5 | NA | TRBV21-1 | CASSTRERDLRGTQYF | TGTGCCAGCAGCACTAGGGAGCGGGACCTCCGCGGGACCCAGTACTTC
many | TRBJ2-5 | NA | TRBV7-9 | CASSDGTPGKGTQYF | TGTGCCAGCAGCGACGGGACTCCCGGAAAAGGGACCCAGTACTTC
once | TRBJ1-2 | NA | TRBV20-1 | CSAESGTDYGYTF | TGCAGTGCCGAATCCGGGACCGACTATGGCTACACCTTC
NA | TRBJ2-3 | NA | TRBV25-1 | CASSEWLDSSTDTQYF | TGTGCCAGCAGTGAATGGCTTGATTCTAGCACAGATACGCAGTATTTT
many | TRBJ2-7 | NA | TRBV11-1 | CASRLGQHSYEQYF | TGTGCCAGCAGACTCGGACAGCACTCCTACGAGCAGTACTTC
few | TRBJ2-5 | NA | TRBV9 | CASSVDGNQETQYF | TGTGCCAGCAGCGTAGATGGTAACCAAGAGACCCAGTACTTC
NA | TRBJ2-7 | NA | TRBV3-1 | CVSSQVGYEQYF | TGTGTCAGCAGCCAAGTCGGCTACGAGCAGTACTTC
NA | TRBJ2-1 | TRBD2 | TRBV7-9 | CASSPGAGGPRSSYNEQFF | TGTGCCAGCAGCCCCGGGGCGGGAGGGCCCAGGAGCTCCTACAATGAGCAGTTCTTC
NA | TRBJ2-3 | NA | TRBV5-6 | CASSPPGDSTDTQYF | TGTGCCAGCAGCCCTCCCGGGGACAGCACAGATACGCAGTATTTT
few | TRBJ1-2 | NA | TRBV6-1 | CASPGAGGGYTF | TGTGCCAGCCCAGGGGCAGGAGGGGGCTACACCTTC
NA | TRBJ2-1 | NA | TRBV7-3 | CASSALGAGPHNEQFF | TGTGCCAGCAGCGCCTTGGGGGCGGGGCCTCACAATGAGCAGTTCTTC
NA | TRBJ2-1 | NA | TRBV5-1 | CASSLAWGSSYNEQFF | TGCGCCAGCAGCTTGGCCTGGGGGTCCTCCTACAATGAGCAGTTCTTC
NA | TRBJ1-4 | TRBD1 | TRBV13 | CASSFRGRGEKLFF | TGTGCCAGCAGCTTCAGGGGGCGCGGTGAAAAACTGTTTTTT
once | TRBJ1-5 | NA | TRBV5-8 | CASSFCGTWSNQPQHF | TGTGCCAGCAGCTTCTGCGGGACTTGGAGCAATCAGCCCCAGCATTTT
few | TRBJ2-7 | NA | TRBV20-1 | CSARDNRLPYEQYF | TGCAGTGCTAGAGATAACCGATTACCCTACGAGCAGTACTTC
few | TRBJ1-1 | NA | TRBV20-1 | CSAEGKGNTEAFF | TGCAGTGCCGAAGGGAAGGGAAACACTGAAGCTTTCTTT
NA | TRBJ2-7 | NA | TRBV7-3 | CASSLIPGDAGEQYF | TGTGCCAGCAGCTTAATTCCGGGAGACGCAGGGGAGCAGTACTTC
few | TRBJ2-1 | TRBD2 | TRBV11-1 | CASSLAGTGGIYEQFF | TGTGCCAGCAGCTTAGCGGGGACGGGAGGGATTTATGAGCAGTTCTTC
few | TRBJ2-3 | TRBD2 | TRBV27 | CASSSLRGRTSASTDTQYF | TGTGCCAGCAGCTCATTACGCGGCCGGACTAGCGCCAGCACAGATACGCAGTATTTT
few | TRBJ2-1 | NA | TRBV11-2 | CASSLRSTGAGRYNEQFF | TGTGCCAGCAGCTTACGCTCCACCGGGGCAGGGAGATACAATGAGCAGTTCTTC
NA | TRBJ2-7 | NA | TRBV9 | CASSPMGDRSYEQYF | TGTGCCAGCAGCCCCATGGGAGACAGATCCTACGAGCAGTACTTC